Included here is one TCR beta chain sequence, with context. Its specificity is not known. This sample is drawn from a study of T cell responses to AZD1222 COVID-19 vaccine. Study-wide results and limits: White British ancestry dominated among donors, who included more females, and clonal diversity was possibly underestimated.

The method was immunoSEQ multiplex PCR; TCRdb's version includes in-frame clones alone and lacks a portion of them. The sample lists 110,000 to 150,000 clones, nearly 95% occurring once. The receptor was isolated from an adult in good health. The sample consisted of peripheral blood, taken on day 0 of AZD1222 vaccination.

CDR3 nucleotides: TGTGCCAGCAGTGAAGGGGGACAGGGGACTGAAAAACTGTTTTTT. Protein product: CASSEGGQGTEKLFF. The V call is TRBV2, the J call TRBJ1-4, with 10 bases matching TRBD1. This CDR3 contains 15 residues. The V gene end was trimmed by 1 base and the J gene end by 7 bases; junction bases not matched to a gene: 3. CDR1 and CDR2 from the germline V gene are SNHLY and FYNNEI. Using reference TRBV2 and TRBJ1-4 for the parts outside the CDR3, the full variable domain is EPEVTQTPSHQVTQMGQEVILRCVPISNHLYFYWYRQILGQKVEFLVSFYNNEISEKSEIFDDQFSVERPDGSNFTLKIRSTKLEDSAMYFCASSEGGQGTEKLFFGSGTQLSVL.